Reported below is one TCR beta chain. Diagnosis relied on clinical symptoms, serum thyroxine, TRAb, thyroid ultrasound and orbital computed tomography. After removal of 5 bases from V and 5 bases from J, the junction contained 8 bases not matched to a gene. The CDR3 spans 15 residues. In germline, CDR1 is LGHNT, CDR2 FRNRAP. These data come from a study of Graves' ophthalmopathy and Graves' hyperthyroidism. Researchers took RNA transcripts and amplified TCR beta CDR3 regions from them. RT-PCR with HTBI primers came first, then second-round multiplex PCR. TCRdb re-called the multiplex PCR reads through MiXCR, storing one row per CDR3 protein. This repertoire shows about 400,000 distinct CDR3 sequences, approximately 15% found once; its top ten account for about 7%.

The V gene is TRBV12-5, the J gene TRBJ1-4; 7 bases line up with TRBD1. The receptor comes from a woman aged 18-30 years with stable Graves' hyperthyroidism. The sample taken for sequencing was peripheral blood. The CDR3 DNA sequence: TGTGCTAGTGGTGCCTACAGGGGAGGAAATGAAAAACTGTTTTTT. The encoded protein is CASGAYRGGNEKLFF.